The present entry profiles one T cell receptor beta chain with its context. The antigen is undetermined. This specimen belongs to a study of cytomegalovirus exposure and HLA in healthy donors. Whole-study context: An early data release held 70 million to 90 million unique TCRs from HLA-typed donors. Findings and limits, study-wide: The study carried out a later analysis of TCR beta sequences. It associated some 17,000 of them with specific HLA alleles at a false discovery rate of 0.05. The authors listed 150 to 200 TCR beta chains as cytomegalovirus-associated. Among the sequence variants, a highly shared cluster was likely an artifact of sequencing.

The junction had 10 bases not matched to a gene; V was cut back by 1 base and J by 6 bases. The CDR3 has 16 residues. Germline V gives CDR1 LGHNA, CDR2 YNFKEQ. The PCR was carried out with 60 Vbeta primers and 13 Jbeta primers. TCRdb's copy holds only in-frame clones and misses some; the assay was immunoSEQ multiplex PCR. The sample has more than 100,000 clones, roughly three fifths seen once. This chain joins TRBV4-2 and TRBJ2-3, with 7 bases aligning to TRBD2. This TCR was recovered from a man aged 18 to 29 in good health and CMV-seronegative. The source material was PBMCs. This chain's CDR3 is CASSQGGLGTKDTQYF. The CDR3 DNA is TGTGCCAGCAGCCAAGGGGGCTTGGGGACTAAGGATACGCAGTATTTT.